These 12 T cell receptor beta chains originate from one sample sequenced in a study of blood T cell repertoires in COVID-19. The protocol was immunoSEQ multiplex PCR, while the TCRdb copy is restricted to in-frame clones and leaves out a portion. The table has some 250,000 clones, around 90% seen once. Sequenced material: peripheral blood. The receptors shown here come from a man aged 55 to 69 who had recovered from COVID-19.

The CDR3 coding sequence is TGTGCCAGCAAATCCAGGGGGGACACCGGGGAGCTGTTTTTT. Protein: CASKSRGDTGELFF. This chain uses TRBV2 with TRBJ2-2; the D gene is possibly TRBD1 (7 bases). Germline V gives CDR1 SNHLY, CDR2 FYNNEI. CDR3 length: 14 amino acids. Trimming took off 7 bases at V and 3 bases at J, with 12 bases between the two ends.

There are a few counts of this clone. Other nucleotide sequences from this sample produce the same CDR3. The chain's CDR3 is CASSRTGDNSPLHF. CDR3 nucleotides: TGCGCCAGCAGCCGGACAGGGGATAATTCACCCCTCCACTTT. The genes are TRBV5-1 and TRBJ1-6; 9 bases are a match to TRBD1. Germline-derived CDR1 and CDR2 are SGHRS and YFSETQ. There are 14 residues in the CDR3. V was pared by 4 bases and J by 5 bases, with 1 base of the junction left unmatched.

V is TRBV5-1 and J is TRBJ1-2; TRBD1 matches 9 bases. Per the germline V gene, CDR1 is SGHRS and CDR2 is YFSETQ. The CDR3 length is 16 residues. Losses at the gene ends were 1 base for V and 7 bases for J; bases not matched to a gene: 11. In DNA, the CDR3 is TGCGCCAGCAGCTTGAATGGCGGACAGGGGAGTCGTGGCTACACCTTC. Protein sequence: CASSLNGGQGSRGYTF.

The chain employs TRBV28 and TRBJ1-4; tentatively, D is TRBD1 (5 bases). This CDR3 has 13 residues. V lost 7 bases, J lost 4 bases, and 10 bases lay in between. Germline CDR1 MDHEN, CDR2 SYDVKM. CDR3 loop: CASNRQINEKLFF. The CDR3 DNA sequence: TGTGCCAGCAATAGACAGATTAATGAAAAACTGTTTTTT.

The chain joins TRBV5-4 to TRBJ2-3, with 8 positions matching TRBD1. CDR1 is SGHNT, CDR2 YYREEE, per germline (reference sequence). There are 16 residues in the CDR3. J lost 4 bases, V lost 3 bases, and 10 bases had no gene match. The CDR3 is CASSSIPGQVADTQYF. The CDR3 nucleotides read TGTGCCAGCAGCTCGATCCCGGGACAGGTGGCAGATACGCAGTATTTT.

V and J are TRBV3-1 (or the pseudogene TRBV3-2) and TRBJ1-1; D unresolved. This CDR3 has 14 amino acids. CDR1 and CDR2 from the germline V gene are LGHDT and YNNKEL (reference sequence). Trimming stripped 6 bases from V and 5 bases from J, with 16 bases between. In nucleotides, the CDR3 is TGTGCCAGCAGTCTCTTGGAGGGTCGTACTGAAGCTTTCTTT. Its protein is CASSLLEGRTEAFF.

This clone was observed a few times. J is TRBJ2-2 and V is TRBV5-1; weak D call: TRBD1 (5 bases). CDR3 size: 14 residues. In germline, CDR1 is SGHRS, CDR2 YFSETQ. With 4 bases removed from V and 1 base from J, the gap between germline ends came to 8 bases. CDR3 coding DNA: TGCGCCAGCAGCGTCGGACAGAACACCGGGGAGCTGTTTTTT. Its protein product is CASSVGQNTGELFF.

The rearrangement joins TRBV29-1 to TRBJ1-1; TRBD1 matches 7 bases. Germline CDR1 reads SQVTM; CDR2 reads ANQGSEA. V lost 7 bases to trimming and J lost 1 base; unmatched junction nucleotides: 9. There are 14 residues in the CDR3. CDR3 sequence (DNA): TGCAGCGCTTCTACGGGACAGAGGAACACTGAAGCTTTCTTT. This codes for CSASTGQRNTEAFF.

CDR3 sequence reads: CASSLLGGATDTQYF. CDR3 bases: TGTGCCAGCTCACTACTCGGGGGGGCCACAGATACGCAGTATTTT. The chain has TRBV18 and TRBJ2-3; 8 bases match TRBD2. Germline trimming cut 4 bases from V and 2 bases from J; bases unmatched to any gene: 5. CDR3 length: 15 amino acids. Germline CDR1 and CDR2: KGHSH and LQKENI.

The V and J genes are TRBV9 and TRBJ1-1; possible D gene TRBD1, 6 bases. The CDR3 contains 15 residues. V was trimmed by 3 bases and J by 2 bases, leaving 14 bases between them. Germline V gene lookup returns CDR1 SGDLS and CDR2 YYNGEE. The CDR3 DNA reads as TGTGCCAGCAGCGCAATCGGACAGATAAACACTGAAGCTTTCTTT. As protein: CASSAIGQINTEAFF.

The chain employs TRBV7-2 and TRBJ2-1, with 11 bases fitting TRBD2. The CDR3 loop spans 14 amino acids. With 2 bases clipped from V and 8 bases from J, the junction kept 2 bases outside the gene matches. Germline assignment: CDR1 SGHTA and CDR2 FQGNSA. In DNA form, the CDR3 reads TGTGCCAGCAGCTTACTAGCGGGGGGCCATGAGCAGTTCTTC. Amino acids: CASSLLAGGHEQFF. The whole variable domain, filled in from reference TRBV7-2 and TRBJ2-1, reads GAGVSQSPSNKVTEKGKDVELRCDPISGHTALYWYRQSLGQGLEFLIYFQGNSAPDKSGLPSDRFSAERTGGSVSTLTIQRTQQEDSAVYLCASSLLAGGHEQFFGPGTRLTVL.

The V call is TRBV2, the J call TRBJ2-1; D remains unclear. Germline V CDR1 and CDR2: SNHLY, FYNNEI. CDR3 size: 13 residues. V gave up 6 bases and J gave up 4 bases, with 10 bases separating them. The CDR3 DNA sequence: TGTGCCAGCAGGCAGGATCGATACAATGAGCAGTTCTTC. It translates to CASRQDRYNEQFF.